This T cell receptor beta chain was observed in a study of OX40 agonist ivuxolimab in advanced cancers. The V end was cut by 2 bases, the J end by 5 bases, with 12 bases between. This CDR3 spans 14 amino acids. The germline V gene encodes CDR1 SGHAT and CDR2 FQDESV (reference sequence). The method was immunoSEQ multiplex PCR; TCRdb's version includes in-frame clones alone and lacks a portion of them. The table lists some 75,000 clones, around 87% of them singletons, with just over 2.5% in the top ten. The rearrangement uses TRBV11-1 and TRBJ1-1, with D unclear. The source was CD4+ or CD8+ T cells sorted from blood, collected in a trial of the OX40 agonist ivuxolimab. The receptor was isolated from an adult with an advanced solid tumor such as melanoma, head and neck, liver or kidney cancer. The CDR3 here is CASSLTRGGTEAFF. Written as DNA, the CDR3 is TGTGCCAGCAGCTTAACGCGGGGTGGTACTGAAGCTTTCTTT.